One T cell receptor beta chain is described in this entry. What it binds is not known. These data come from a study of T cells in localized non-small cell lung cancer. Assay used: immunoSEQ multiplex PCR; TCRdb lists only in-frame clones, some missing. Of 15,000 to 20,000 clones in the sample, around four fifths were seen once. This CDR3 is 21 amino acids long. V lost 4 bases to trimming and J lost 1 base, with 27 bases between them. Overall study results and limits: Those with higher blood T cell density had longer overall survival.

The receptor was isolated from a male donor aged 60 or over with stage III lung adenocarcinoma. Sequences were derived from peripheral blood, sampled before any cancer treatment. V is TRBV5-3 and J is TRBJ1-6; D uncertain. TRBV5-3 is an ORF, and what it does is uncertain. CDR3 in DNA: TGTGCCAGAAGCCCCATTGGGGTGACTCCTCGCGGCGGATCCTATAATTCACCCCTCCACTTT. Translating it yields CARSPIGVTPRGGSYNSPLHF.